This TCR beta chain was documented in a study of T cell responses to AZD1222 COVID-19 vaccine. The repertoire was sequenced with immunoSEQ multiplex PCR; TCRdb's copy has only in-frame clones and lacks some. The table records 59,000 or so clones, approximately 79% of them present only once. CDR1 and CDR2 (germline): MNHEY, SVGAGI. This CDR3 comprises 13 residues. The V and J ends lost 10 bases and 11 bases respectively, with 23 bases between them. The material was peripheral blood, obtained on day 0 of AZD1222 vaccination. The clonotype was recovered from an adult in good health. This chain joins TRBV6-5 and TRBJ1-1; D perhaps matches TRBD1 (6 bases). In DNA form, the CDR3 reads TGTGCCACAGGGGTCCACAGCGGAAGGGACGCTTTCTTT. It encodes CATGVHSGRDAFF.